The TCR beta chain under discussion was sequenced for a study of T cells in localized non-small cell lung cancer. Between the trimmed V and J ends, which lost 4 bases and 1 base, there was a span of 4 bases. Looked up from germline, CDR1 is DFQATT and CDR2 is SNEGSKA (reference sequence). The CDR3 is 11 amino acids. Whole-study results and caveats: Researchers found a median around 61 of the top 100 tumor clones in adjacent lung. Measurement of T cell clonality placed uninvolved adjacent lung highest, above the level in tumor. Sequencing, confined to only one tumor region, leaves heterogeneity possible.

With regard to this clone: The antigen remains undetermined.

Libraries were prepared by immunoSEQ multiplex PCR; TCRdb keeps only in-frame clonotypes and omits some of them. The sample consists of tens of thousands of clones, more than 75% of them appearing once. This TCR derives from a woman between 40 and 69 years old with stage II squamous cell lung carcinoma. V usage is TRBV20-1 and J usage is TRBJ1-1, with unresolved D. The sequencing here drew on PBMCs, taken before any cancer treatment. In nucleotides, the CDR3 is TGCAGTGCTAAGGAGAACACTGAAGCTTTCTTT. Translation: CSAKENTEAFF.